This is a list of T cell receptor beta chains from one sample in a study of T cell repertoires in cytomegalovirus infection. These receptors have no known antigen. One entry per CDR3 protein results from TCRdb running MiXCR on the reads. The sample shows about 310,000 distinct CDR3 sequences, roughly 25% of them seen only once. This material consisted of cultured PBMCs, taken from culture after CMV antigen stimulation. Receptors were obtained from a human donor in good health (CMV status not recorded). Some clones in this sample may be carry-over from other donors' samples. CDR3s include the opening cysteine and the closing phenylalanine or tryptophan. The D gene is left open where the match is weak. Size is stated for part of the rows, as once, few or many counts, or as a class when the clone is expanded.

>TRBJ1-5|TRBV19|NA|NA
CASSIGGSYSNQPQHF
TGTGCCAGTAGTATAGGGGGCAGCTATAGCAATCAGCCCCAGCATTTT
>TRBJ2-1|TRBV7-8|TRBD2|few
CASSLGGGLAGTSSYNEQFF
TGTGCCAGCAGCTTAGGGGGGGGACTAGCGGGAACGAGCTCCTACAATGAGCAGTTCTTC
>TRBJ2-1|TRBV15|NA|few
CATSRVGGNEQFF
TGTGCCACCAGCAGAGTGGGGGGCAATGAGCAGTTCTTC
>TRBJ1-2|TRBV12-3/TRBV12-4|NA|NA
CASSPTGGNGYTF
TGTGCCAGCAGTCCCACCGGAGGGAATGGCTACACCTTC
>TRBJ2-3|TRBV12-3/TRBV12-4|NA|NA
CASSFYQSPTDTQNF
TGTGCCAGCAGTTTTTACCAATCCCCCACAGATACGCAGAATTTT
>TRBJ2-1|TRBV7-2|TRBD2|many
CASSLVILAGGHNEQFF
TGTGCCAGCAGCTTAGTAATACTAGCGGGGGGGCACAATGAGCAGTTCTTC
>TRBJ2-5|TRBV7-2|TRBD2|few
CASSRSGGTQYF
TGTGCCAGCAGCCGATCGGGGGGGACCCAGTACTTC
>TRBJ2-3|TRBV2|NA|NA
CASRGPRQTTGDTQYF
TGTGCCAGCAGGGGACCTCGACAGACGACTGGGGATACGCAGTATTTT
>TRBJ1-3|TRBV7-8|NA|NA
CASGLGGANTIYF
TGTGCCAGCGGACTTGGGGGGGCAAACACCATATATTTT
>TRBJ2-3|TRBV7-9|TRBD2|many
CASSFSSGSRDTQYF
TGTGCCAGCAGCTTTTCTAGCGGGAGCAGAGATACGCAGTATTTT
>TRBJ2-2|TRBV13|NA|NA
CASSRRLGRTGELFF
TGTGCCAGCTCCCGTCGACTAGGGAGGACCGGGGAGCTGTTTTTT
>TRBJ1-1|TRBV23-1|TRBD1|NA
CASKTGAGRMNTEAFF
TGCGCCAGCAAGACAGGGGCCGGTCGCATGAACACTGAAGCTTTCTTT